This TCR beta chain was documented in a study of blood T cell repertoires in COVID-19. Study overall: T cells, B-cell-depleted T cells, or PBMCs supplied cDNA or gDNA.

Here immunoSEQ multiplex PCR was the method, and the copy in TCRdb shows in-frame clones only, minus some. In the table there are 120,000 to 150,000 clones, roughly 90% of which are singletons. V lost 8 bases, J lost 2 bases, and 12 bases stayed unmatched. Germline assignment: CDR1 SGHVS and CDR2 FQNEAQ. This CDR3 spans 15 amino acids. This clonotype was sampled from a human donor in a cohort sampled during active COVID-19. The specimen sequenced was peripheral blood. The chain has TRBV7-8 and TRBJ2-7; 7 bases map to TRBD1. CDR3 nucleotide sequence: TGTGCCAGCCAAGGTTCTCGGACAGGCGCCTACGAGCAGTACTTC. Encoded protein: CASQGSRTGAYEQYF.